The text below deals with one T cell receptor (beta chain). This entry is derived from a study of human T cells and chemical hapten exposure. V was trimmed by 1 base and J by 1 base, leaving 14 bases between them. The CDR3 extends over 16 amino acids. Looked up from germline, CDR1 is MGHRA and CDR2 is YSYEKL. Time point given: pre-sensitization, week 0. Treatment here: therapeutic diphenylcyclopropenone sensitization with weekly scalp DPC. Each CDR3 protein gets one entry after TCRdb re-called the RACE reads with MiXCR. The table lists 380,000 or so distinct CDR3 sequences, over 5% of them singletons. J is TRBJ2-7 and V is TRBV4-1, with D perhaps TRBD1 or TRBD2 (6 bases each). The TCR comes from a woman in her late teens or twenties with alopecia areata. Some clones in this sample may be carry-over from other donors' samples. The source was whole blood, collected in connection with sensitization to the hapten diphenylcyclopropenone (DPC). The CDR3 sequence: CASSQGPGEASYEQYF. The CDR3 bases are TGCGCCAGCAGCCAAGGGCCAGGGGAGGCGTCCTACGAGCAGTACTTC.